A selection of T cell receptor beta chains follows, all from one sample in a study of T cell responses to AZD1222 COVID-19 vaccine. This table comes from immunoSEQ multiplex PCR, and its TCRdb copy is limited to in-frame clones, with some not included. The data show over 90,000 clones, about nine tenths seen once. This specimen consisted of peripheral blood, obtained on day 0 of AZD1222 vaccination. These receptors came from an adult in good health. The CDR3 runs from the conserved cysteine through the conserved F or W.

V	J	CDR3
TRBV5-6	TRBJ1-1	CASSPAGVNTEAFF
TRBV29-1	TRBJ2-1	CSVGWGTSVNNEQFF
TRBV19	TRBJ2-7	CASSPRDRAFGEQYF
TRBV28	TRBJ1-2	CATWDRVLGGYTF
TRBV2	TRBJ2-2	CASSEGATGELFF
TRBV3-1/TRBV3-2	TRBJ2-7	CASSILGYEQYF
TRBV5-1	TRBJ1-5	CASSEGQRNQPQHF
TRBV19	TRBJ2-7	CASTDRASSYEQYF
TRBV27	TRBJ1-6	CASSPMDRGRSSPLHF
TRBV7-8	TRBJ2-5	CASSLSETQYF
TRBV5-4	TRBJ2-5	CASSWGTPGVGETQYF
TRBV28	TRBJ2-7	CASSYPGQGYEQYF
TRBV12-3/TRBV12-4	TRBJ2-3	CASSLTGTDTQYF
TRBV27	TRBJ1-6	CASRGPTDGLHF
TRBV5-1	TRBJ2-7	CASSPGTAFYEQYF
TRBV6-5	TRBJ2-7	CAVRAVPYEQYF
TRBV27	TRBJ2-7	CASSLSSGLGVEQYF
TRBV2	TRBJ1-2	CASSADRVTGYTF
TRBV5-5	TRBJ2-1	CASSQTDSSYNEQFF
TRBV2	TRBJ2-7	CASSEHGGSSYEQYF
TRBV14	TRBJ1-2	CASSPTGMSYTF
TRBV4-2	TRBJ2-7	CASSQGVAGSYEQYF
TRBV28	TRBJ2-1	CASSLSPGSQGGYEQFF
TRBV18	TRBJ1-6	CASSPLGRNSPLHF
TRBV30	TRBJ2-5	CAWSSGGQGSRTQYF
TRBV28	TRBJ1-4	CASGKSLNEKLFF
TRBV15	TRBJ2-5	CATGGSPPQETQYF
TRBV6-5	TRBJ1-5	CASSRQTNSNQPQHF
TRBV25-1	TRBJ2-2	CASKPLQTGELFF
TRBV28	TRBJ1-6	CASRNRGLHNSPLHF
TRBV7-9	TRBJ1-2	CASSLGNNPGYTF
TRBV19	TRBJ2-4	CASSKPGLAGGPDIQYF
TRBV24-1	TRBJ2-3	CATSDFRTGYTDTQYF